The sample holds a few counts of the clone carrying this T cell receptor beta chain. Its antigen remains unknown. This specimen belongs to a study of cytotoxic CD8 clonotypes in ibrutinib-treated CLL. Study-level background: Samples showed on average approximately 250,000 productive templates and roughly 90,000 productive rearrangements. Study-wide results and caveats: Public clonotypes, an uncommon group, contracted or remained stable on treatment.

The data were produced by immunoSEQ multiplex PCR, yet TCRdb's version contains in-frame clones alone and is incomplete. The repertoire holds roughly 160,000 clones, with 70% to 85% as singletons. Trimming stripped 0 bases from V and 6 bases from J, with 8 bases between. Germline CDR1 reads LGHNA; CDR2 reads YSLEER. The CDR3 spans 13 residues. This chain joins TRBV4-3 and TRBJ1-2, with D hard to call. The sample was PBMCs, taken after 12 months of ibrutinib treatment. This receptor was identified in a human donor with chronic lymphocytic leukemia. The DNA for the CDR3 is TGCGCCAGCAGCCAAGATGAAGGGAATGGCTACACCTTC. It translates to CASSQDEGNGYTF.